These 15 T cell receptor beta chains were sequenced from one sample in a study of shared clonotypes between healthy human individuals. The repertoire was sequenced with immunoSEQ multiplex PCR; TCRdb's copy has only in-frame clones and lacks some. This repertoire shows 1,500,000 or so clones, roughly 96% found once; its top ten account for approximately 1.2%. The sample consisted of naive CD4+ T cells sorted from blood. Noted subset: CD45RA+ positively selected. The receptor set was obtained from a man younger than 45 in good health.

V usage is TRBV5-4 and J usage is TRBJ2-7; 9 bases agree with TRBD2. The V gene's germline CDR1 is SGHNT and CDR2 YYREEE (reference sequence). After removal of 4 bases from V and 3 bases from J, the junction contained 11 bases not matched to a gene. The CDR3 has 16 amino acids. CDR3 nucleotides: TGTGCCAGCAGCCATGGGGGGGCTAGCGGGATCTACGAGCAGTACTTC. Translating gives CASSHGGASGIYEQYF.

The chain is built from TRBV7-2 and TRBJ1-3; D is undetermined. The CDR3 runs to 16 residues. From germline, CDR1 is SGHTA and CDR2 FQGNSA. The V end was cut by 2 bases, the J end by 1 base, with 12 bases between. CDR3 residues: CASSLYKAGSGNTIYF. The CDR3, as DNA: TGTGCCAGCAGCTTATACAAGGCTGGATCTGGAAACACCATATATTTT.

This chain connects TRBV10-3 to TRBJ1-1, with no clear D. CDR1 is ENHRY and CDR2 is SYGVKD in the germline V gene. This CDR3 is 12 amino acids long. Trimming removed 5 bases from V and 8 bases from J, with 12 bases in between. CDR3: CAISPEQAEAFF. Here the CDR3 DNA reads TGTGCCATCAGTCCCGAACAAGCGGAAGCTTTCTTT.

This clone was picked up one time. This chain joins TRBV2 and TRBJ2-5, with D possibly TRBD2 on 7 matching bases. CDR1 SNHLY and CDR2 FYNNEI come from the germline V gene. V lost 7 bases and J 4 bases, leaving 10 bases between the germline ends. This CDR3 region has 12 residues. The CDR3 sequence is CASKRGGETQYF. CDR3 DNA sequence: TGTGCCAGCAAAAGGGGGGGAGAGACCCAGTACTTC.

J is TRBJ2-7 and V is TRBV7-8, with TRBD1 as a possible D gene (5 bases). The CDR3 loop spans 14 amino acids. CDR1 and CDR2 (germline): SGHVS, FQNEAQ. V was pared by 5 bases and J by 6 bases, with 17 bases between. The CDR3: CASSVLQGLGEQYF. The CDR3 DNA follows: TGTGCCAGCAGCGTCCTGCAGGGTTTGGGCGAGCAGTACTTC.

The gene calls are TRBV4-2 and TRBJ2-7, with TRBD2 matching 9 bases. The length of the CDR3 is 15 residues. In germline, CDR1 is LGHNA, CDR2 YNFKEQ. V was clipped by 5 bases and J by 2 bases; unmatched bases: 7. The CDR3 DNA follows: TGTGCCAGCAGCACCGCTAGCGGGGCCCCCTACGAGCAGTACTTC. It specifies CASSTASGAPYEQYF.

The chain employs TRBV2 and TRBJ2-1; D unresolved. Germline CDR1 reads SNHLY; CDR2 reads FYNNEI. Trimming stripped 6 bases from V and 2 bases from J, with 17 bases between. This CDR3 region has 16 residues. This CDR3 reads CASRGPFRATYNEQFF. CDR3 sequence (DNA): TGTGCCAGCAGGGGCCCATTTCGGGCTACCTACAATGAGCAGTTCTTC.

CDR3 DNA: TGTGCCAGCAACCCAGGGAGCGCCAATGAGCAGTTCTTC. It yields the protein CASNPGSANEQFF. The chain couples TRBV28 to TRBJ2-1; TRBD1 or TRBD2 may be the D gene (5 bases each). The germline V and J ends were trimmed by 7 bases and 6 bases, with 13 bases remaining between them. Germline lookup yields CDR1 MDHEN and CDR2 SYDVKM. The length of the CDR3 is 13 residues.

The chain combines TRBV2 with TRBJ2-7; D is ambiguous. This CDR3 is built from 11 residues. V was trimmed by 8 bases and J by 7 bases, leaving 12 bases between them. Germline V gene data show CDR1 as SNHLY and CDR2 as FYNNEI. As DNA, the CDR3 is TGTGCCAGCGTTCTAGAAGGTGAGCAGTACTTC. This codes for CASVLEGEQYF.

The chain is built from TRBV9 and TRBJ2-1, with a tentative D call TRBD1 (6 bases). From germline, CDR1 is SGDLS and CDR2 YYNGEE. V lost 4 bases and J 8 bases, leaving 19 bases between the germline ends. CDR3 length: 15 residues. CDR3: CASSLLGAKRDEQFF. The CDR3 nucleotides are TGTGCCAGCAGCCTACTGGGGGCTAAGAGGGATGAGCAGTTCTTC. The full variable domain, in which reference TRBV9 and TRBJ2-1 provide the parts outside the CDR3, is DSGVTQTPKHLITATGQRVTLRCSPRSGDLSVYWYQQSLDQGLQFLIQYYNGEERAKGNILERFSAQQFPDLHSELNLSSLELGDSALYFCASSLLGAKRDEQFFGPGTRLTVL.

On this clone: The sample carries other DNA sequences with the same CDR3. CDR3 nucleotide sequence: TGCGCCAGCAGCTTGGCGGGGGACAGGGGCTATGGCTACACCTTC. It yields the protein CASSLAGDRGYGYTF. The chain couples TRBV5-1 to TRBJ1-2; 10 positions match TRBD1. Germline V gives CDR1 SGHRS, CDR2 YFSETQ. The junction had 3 bases not matched to a gene; V was cut back by 0 bases and J by 4 bases. The CDR3 is 15 residues long.

This clone has more than one count but fewer than ten. The V and J genes are TRBV7-9 and TRBJ2-7; D possibly corresponds to TRBD2 (6 bases). This CDR3 region has 15 residues. Trimming pared 5 bases from V and 3 bases from J, leaving 17 bases between. Germline V lookup: CDR1 SEHNR, CDR2 FQNEAQ (reference sequence). The chain's CDR3 is CASSPKVLGGYEQYF. Written as DNA, the CDR3 is TGTGCCAGCAGCCCGAAGGTTTTGGGAGGCTACGAGCAGTACTTC.

J is TRBJ2-7 and V is TRBV6-5, with 10 bases lining up with TRBD1. This CDR3 region has 14 residues. The J segment lost 5 bases and the V segment lost 4 bases, leaving 5 bases of the junction unmatched. Germline V gene sequence: CDR1 MNHEY, CDR2 SVGAGI. The CDR3 DNA follows: TGTGCCAGCAGTTCATGGGACAGGGGCCACGAGCAGTACTTC. This gives the protein CASSSWDRGHEQYF.

V is TRBV5-1 and J is TRBJ2-2; 12 nucleotides align to TRBD2. Unmatched junction bases numbered 7, after V lost 3 bases and J lost 7 bases. The CDR3 loop spans 16 amino acids. Germline V CDR1 and CDR2: SGHRS, YFSETQ. CDR3 sequence: CASSSTSGRLGGELFF. CDR3 DNA: TGCGCCAGCAGCTCGACTAGCGGGAGATTGGGCGGGGAGCTGTTTTTT.

This clone was picked up one time. The J gene is TRBJ1-3, the V gene TRBV5-1, with D uncertain. V lost 3 bases, J lost 0 bases, and 16 bases lay in between. This CDR3 spans 17 amino acids. The germline V gene has CDR1 SGHRS and CDR2 YFSETQ. The CDR3 DNA is TGCGCCAGCAGCTCGAGCCGAGGACGTCGCTCTGGAAACACCATATATTTT. Its protein is CASSSSRGRRSGNTIYF.